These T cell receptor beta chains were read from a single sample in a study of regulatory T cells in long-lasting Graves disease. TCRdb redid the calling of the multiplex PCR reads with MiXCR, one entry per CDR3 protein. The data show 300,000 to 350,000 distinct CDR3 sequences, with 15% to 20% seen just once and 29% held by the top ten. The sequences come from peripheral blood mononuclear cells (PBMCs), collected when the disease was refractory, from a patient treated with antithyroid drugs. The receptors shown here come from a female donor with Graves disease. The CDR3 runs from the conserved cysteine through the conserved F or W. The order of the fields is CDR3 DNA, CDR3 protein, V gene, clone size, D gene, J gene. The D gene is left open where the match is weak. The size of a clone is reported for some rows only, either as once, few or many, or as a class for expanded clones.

CDR3 DNA: TGCAGCGGGAAGGGAGAGACCGGGGAGCTGTTTTTT
CDR3 protein: CSGKGETGELFF
V gene: TRBV29-1
clone size: -
D gene: -
J gene: TRBJ2-2

CDR3 DNA: TGCGCCAGCAGCTTAGATAGCGCCTCGAGCTCCTACGAGCAGTACTTC
CDR3 protein: CASSLDSASSSYEQYF
V gene: TRBV5-1
clone size: many
D gene: -
J gene: TRBJ2-7

CDR3 DNA: TGTGCCAGCAGTCGTCCTAGCGGGGGACGCCTCGGTGAGCAGTTCTTC
CDR3 protein: CASSRPSGGRLGEQFF
V gene: TRBV12-3/TRBV12-4
clone size: few
D gene: TRBD2
J gene: TRBJ2-1

CDR3 DNA: TGTGCCAGCAGCCCAGGACACGCTCGAAACTATGGCTACACCTTC
CDR3 protein: CASSPGHARNYGYTF
V gene: TRBV7-2
clone size: many
D gene: -
J gene: TRBJ1-2

CDR3 DNA: TGTGCCAGCAGCTTATCCGGGACAGGGGTCTACGAGCAGTACTTC
CDR3 protein: CASSLSGTGVYEQYF
V gene: TRBV27
clone size: many
D gene: TRBD1
J gene: TRBJ2-7

CDR3 DNA: TGCAGTGCTGGCGGACACAAGGGTCAGCCCCAGCATTTT
CDR3 protein: CSAGGHKGQPQHF
V gene: TRBV20-1
clone size: many
D gene: -
J gene: TRBJ1-5

CDR3 DNA: TGTGCCAGCAGTTTCGTCAGGGGAAACACCATATATTTT
CDR3 protein: CASSFVRGNTIYF
V gene: TRBV12-3/TRBV12-4
clone size: many
D gene: -
J gene: TRBJ1-3

CDR3 DNA: TGTGCCAGCAGCCAACGGTCAGGGGATGGCTACACCTTC
CDR3 protein: CASSQRSGDGYTF
V gene: TRBV5-5
clone size: -
D gene: -
J gene: TRBJ1-2

CDR3 DNA: TGCACCCCCCACACAGGGAGGGGAGGGGGCTACACCTTC
CDR3 protein: CTPHTGRGGGYTF
V gene: TRBV20-1
clone size: many
D gene: -
J gene: TRBJ1-2

CDR3 DNA: TGTGCCAGCAGATACGACAGGCTCTCCTACGAGCAGTACTTC
CDR3 protein: CASRYDRLSYEQYF
V gene: TRBV6-1
clone size: many
D gene: -
J gene: TRBJ2-7

CDR3 DNA: TGTGCCAGCAGTCCCATTGCCGGGGAGCTGTTTTTT
CDR3 protein: CASSPIAGELFF
V gene: TRBV12-3/TRBV12-4
clone size: many
D gene: -
J gene: TRBJ2-2

CDR3 DNA: TGTGCCAGCAGTATAAAACCGCAGGGGGCGCGGAACTATGGCTACACCTTC
CDR3 protein: CASSIKPQGARNYGYTF
V gene: TRBV6-1
clone size: many
D gene: TRBD1
J gene: TRBJ1-2

CDR3 DNA: TGCAGTGCTCCCCCGGGAGGGGACATTAGCACAGATACGCAGTATTTT
CDR3 protein: CSAPPGGDISTDTQYF
V gene: TRBV20-1
clone size: -
D gene: TRBD2
J gene: TRBJ2-3

CDR3 DNA: TGCGCCAGCAGCCAGGGCGACCGGGACGGTAATAATTCACCCCTCCACTTT
CDR3 protein: CASSQGDRDGNNSPLHF
V gene: TRBV4-1
clone size: -
D gene: -
J gene: TRBJ1-6

CDR3 DNA: TGCAGTGCTAGGACTGGAGATAGCAATCAGCCCCAGCATTTT
CDR3 protein: CSARTGDSNQPQHF
V gene: TRBV20-1
clone size: many
D gene: -
J gene: TRBJ1-5

CDR3 DNA: TGTGCCAGCAGTTATCGGCTCAGGGGGCGCGGTCAGCCCCAGCATTTT
CDR3 protein: CASSYRLRGRGQPQHF
V gene: TRBV28
clone size: many
D gene: TRBD1
J gene: TRBJ1-5

CDR3 DNA: TGTGCCAGCAGCTCCCGTAATGTAGGGGGGATCGAGACCCAGTACTTC
CDR3 protein: CASSSRNVGGIETQYF
V gene: TRBV7-2
clone size: many
D gene: -
J gene: TRBJ2-5

CDR3 DNA: TGTGCCTGGAGTCGGGACAGGGGGTCCTTTACTAATGAAAAACTGTTTTTT
CDR3 protein: CAWSRDRGSFTNEKLFF
V gene: TRBV30
clone size: many
D gene: TRBD1
J gene: TRBJ1-4

CDR3 DNA: TGCGCCAGCAGCCTGGTTAGGACGGCAACTAATGAAAAACTGTTTTTT
CDR3 protein: CASSLVRTATNEKLFF
V gene: TRBV4-1
clone size: few
D gene: -
J gene: TRBJ1-4

CDR3 DNA: TGCAGTGCGTCGAGAGGGGGCACTTTCTACGAGCAGTACTTC
CDR3 protein: CSASRGGTFYEQYF
V gene: TRBV20-1
clone size: many
D gene: TRBD1
J gene: TRBJ2-7

CDR3 DNA: TGCAGTGCTAGAATGTCAGGGCTTGGCTACACCTTC
CDR3 protein: CSARMSGLGYTF
V gene: TRBV20-1
clone size: many
D gene: -
J gene: TRBJ1-2

CDR3 DNA: TGTGCCATCAGTGAGTCTGGGGCGGGCGAAAAACTGTTTTTT
CDR3 protein: CAISESGAGEKLFF
V gene: TRBV10-3
clone size: many
D gene: -
J gene: TRBJ1-4

CDR3 DNA: TGTGCCAGCAGTACCCAGGGCCAGCCCCAGCATTTT
CDR3 protein: CASSTQGQPQHF
V gene: TRBV12-3/TRBV12-4
clone size: many
D gene: -
J gene: TRBJ1-5

CDR3 DNA: TGTGCCTGGAGTGAAACTAGCGGCTACGAGCAGTACTTC
CDR3 protein: CAWSETSGYEQYF
V gene: TRBV30
clone size: many
D gene: TRBD2
J gene: TRBJ2-7

CDR3 DNA: TGTGCCAGCAGTTTCAAAGTCAGGGGGGATACGCAGTATTTT
CDR3 protein: CASSFKVRGDTQYF
V gene: TRBV12-3/TRBV12-4
clone size: few
D gene: TRBD1
J gene: TRBJ2-3

CDR3 DNA: TGCAGTGCCGTCCGCAGGGAGGTAACAGATACGCAGTATTTT
CDR3 protein: CSAVRREVTDTQYF
V gene: TRBV20-1
clone size: -
D gene: -
J gene: TRBJ2-3

CDR3 DNA: TGTGCCAGCCTCCTCGAAGGGCTAGCGGACGAGCAGTACTTC
CDR3 protein: CASLLEGLADEQYF
V gene: TRBV2
clone size: many
D gene: TRBD2
J gene: TRBJ2-7

CDR3 DNA: TGTGCCACCAGTGATCGAGGGATGGCCCCTCTATCGGGAGGCTACACCTTC
CDR3 protein: CATSDRGMAPLSGGYTF
V gene: TRBV24-1
clone size: many
D gene: -
J gene: TRBJ1-2

CDR3 DNA: TGTGCCAGCAACCTAGGGTGGAACGAGCAGTACTTC
CDR3 protein: CASNLGWNEQYF
V gene: TRBV28
clone size: few
D gene: -
J gene: TRBJ2-7

CDR3 DNA: TGTGCCAGCAGCTGGACTAGCGGGAGTTTAGAGACCCAGTACTTC
CDR3 protein: CASSWTSGSLETQYF
V gene: TRBV11-2
clone size: -
D gene: TRBD2
J gene: TRBJ2-5

CDR3 DNA: TGTGCCAGCAGCCCAACCGGATACAGGGAGGGAGAGCAGTACTTC
CDR3 protein: CASSPTGYREGEQYF
V gene: TRBV7-9
clone size: few
D gene: -
J gene: TRBJ2-7

CDR3 DNA: TGCGCCAGCAGCCCACAGGAAAGTTTGAACACTGAAGCTTTCTTT
CDR3 protein: CASSPQESLNTEAFF
V gene: TRBV5-1
clone size: many
D gene: -
J gene: TRBJ1-1

CDR3 DNA: TGTGCCAGCAGCTTAGGGGGGACTAGCGGGAGGGGCACCGGGGAGCTGTTTTTT
CDR3 protein: CASSLGGTSGRGTGELFF
V gene: TRBV7-8
clone size: -
D gene: TRBD2
J gene: TRBJ2-2

CDR3 DNA: TGTGCCAGCAGCTTAGCGGCAGGCTCCCATGAAAAACTGTTTTTT
CDR3 protein: CASSLAAGSHEKLFF
V gene: TRBV7-2
clone size: many
D gene: -
J gene: TRBJ1-4

CDR3 DNA: TGCGCCAGCAGCCAAGGTCAGGGGATAAATGAAAAACTGTTTTTT
CDR3 protein: CASSQGQGINEKLFF
V gene: TRBV4-3
clone size: -
D gene: -
J gene: TRBJ1-4

CDR3 DNA: TGCGCCAGCAGCTTGGCCGATCCGCAAGAGACCCAGTACTTC
CDR3 protein: CASSLADPQETQYF
V gene: TRBV5-1
clone size: -
D gene: -
J gene: TRBJ2-5

CDR3 DNA: TGTGCCACCAGCCCCCGGACAGGGAAGCGCTACGAGCAGTACTTC
CDR3 protein: CATSPRTGKRYEQYF
V gene: TRBV15
clone size: -
D gene: TRBD1
J gene: TRBJ2-7

CDR3 DNA: TGCAGTGCTAGGGGGGGAACCTACGAGCAGTACTTC
CDR3 protein: CSARGGTYEQYF
V gene: TRBV20-1
clone size: many
D gene: -
J gene: TRBJ2-7

CDR3 DNA: TGTGCTAGCAGCTTAGCTGGCGGGCGGGAGACCCAGCACTTC
CDR3 protein: CASSLAGGRETQHF
V gene: TRBV7-7
clone size: -
D gene: TRBD2
J gene: TRBJ2-5

CDR3 DNA: TGTGCCAGCAGCTTAGCGGCCCCACCAAATGGCTACACCTTC
CDR3 protein: CASSLAAPPNGYTF
V gene: TRBV7-2
clone size: -
D gene: -
J gene: TRBJ1-2

CDR3 DNA: TGTGCCAGCAGCCAAAGTTTAGGCAGGGGGCGAGAGACCCAGTACTTC
CDR3 protein: CASSQSLGRGRETQYF
V gene: TRBV3-1
clone size: many
D gene: TRBD1
J gene: TRBJ2-5

CDR3 DNA: TGTGCCAGCACTAAAGGGGCGACAGGGGCCTCCTACGAGCAGTACTTC
CDR3 protein: CASTKGATGASYEQYF
V gene: TRBV6-1
clone size: many
D gene: TRBD1
J gene: TRBJ2-7

CDR3 DNA: TGTGCCAGCAGCTTAGGGCCGAAGAACACTGAAGCTTTCTTT
CDR3 protein: CASSLGPKNTEAFF
V gene: TRBV5-6
clone size: few
D gene: -
J gene: TRBJ1-1

CDR3 DNA: TGTGCCAGCAGCTTTGGGACGGATTCCTCTGGGGCCAACGTCCTGACTTTC
CDR3 protein: CASSFGTDSSGANVLTF
V gene: TRBV9
clone size: -
D gene: -
J gene: TRBJ2-6

CDR3 DNA: TGTGCCTGGAGCTCGGGCGGGGAGCTGTTTTTT
CDR3 protein: CAWSSGGELFF
V gene: TRBV30
clone size: few
D gene: -
J gene: TRBJ2-2

CDR3 DNA: TGTGCCAGCAGTTTAGGCTCTAGCGGGAGGGCCCAAGAGACCCAGTACTTC
CDR3 protein: CASSLGSSGRAQETQYF
V gene: TRBV12-3/TRBV12-4
clone size: many
D gene: TRBD2
J gene: TRBJ2-5

CDR3 DNA: TGTGCCAGCAGCCCCTGGGTAGGGACCCAGTACTTC
CDR3 protein: CASSPWVGTQYF
V gene: TRBV27
clone size: few
D gene: -
J gene: TRBJ2-5

CDR3 DNA: TGTGCCAGCAGTTTCTTTCCTATCGCCACTGAAGCTTTCTTT
CDR3 protein: CASSFFPIATEAFF
V gene: TRBV28
clone size: many
D gene: -
J gene: TRBJ1-1

CDR3 DNA: TGCGCCAGCAGCGACTACCAGTTCCCCGGCACAGATACGCAGTATTTT
CDR3 protein: CASSDYQFPGTDTQYF
V gene: TRBV4-1
clone size: few
D gene: -
J gene: TRBJ2-3

CDR3 DNA: TGTGCCACCAGCAGAGATCTTGGGGGCAAGGGCACTGAAGCTTTCTTT
CDR3 protein: CATSRDLGGKGTEAFF
V gene: TRBV15
clone size: many
D gene: -
J gene: TRBJ1-1

CDR3 DNA: TGTGCCAGTAGTCCTAGGGACCCTTCACCCCTCCACTTT
CDR3 protein: CASSPRDPSPLHF
V gene: TRBV19
clone size: few
D gene: -
J gene: TRBJ1-6